This TCR beta chain was obtained from a study of CD8+CD57+ T cells in acquired aplastic anemia. Study-level information: The average for DNA from sorted CD4+ and CD8+ cells was 3 to 4 ug. Overall study findings and caveats: Patient and control CD8+ Simpson's diversity was not significantly different. Around 29 CD8+ CDR3 sequences were shared between patients and controls.

The CDR3 spans 13 residues. V lost 2 bases, J lost 3 bases, and 7 bases lay in between. Germline V gives CDR1 SGHTA, CDR2 FQGNSA. Template material for TCR beta VDJ and CDR3 profiling consisted of genomic DNA. TCRdb re-called the reads through MiXCR, storing one row per CDR3 protein. The sample records 200,000 to 250,000 distinct CDR3 sequences, roughly 57% being singletons. With respect to this clonotype: Its antigen is undetermined.

The source material was sorted CD4+, CD8+, or CD8+CD57+ T cells (not recorded which) from PBMCs. This chain uses TRBV7-2 with TRBJ1-2; D gene unclear. The receptor was derived from a human donor in good health. In DNA, the CDR3 is TGTGCCAGCAGCTTACAGCGGGACTATGGCTACACCTTC. Amino acids: CASSLQRDYGYTF.